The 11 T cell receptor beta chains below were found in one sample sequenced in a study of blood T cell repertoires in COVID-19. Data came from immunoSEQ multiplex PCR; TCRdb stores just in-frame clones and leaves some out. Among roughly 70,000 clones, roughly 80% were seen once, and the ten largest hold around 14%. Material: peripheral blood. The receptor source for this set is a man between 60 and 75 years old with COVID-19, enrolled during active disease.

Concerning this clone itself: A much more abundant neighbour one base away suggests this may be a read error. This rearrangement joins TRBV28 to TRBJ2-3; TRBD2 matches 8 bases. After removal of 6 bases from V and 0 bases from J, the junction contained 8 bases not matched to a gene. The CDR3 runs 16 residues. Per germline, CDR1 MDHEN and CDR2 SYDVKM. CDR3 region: CASSRAGDVSTDTQYF. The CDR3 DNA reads TGTGCCAGCAGCAGAGCGGGGGATGTGAGCACAGATACGCAGTATTTT.

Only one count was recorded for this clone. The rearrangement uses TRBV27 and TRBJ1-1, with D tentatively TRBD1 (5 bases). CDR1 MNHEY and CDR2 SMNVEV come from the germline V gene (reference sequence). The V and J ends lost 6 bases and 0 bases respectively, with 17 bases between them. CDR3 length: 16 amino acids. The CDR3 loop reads CASRLYGGPLNTEAFF. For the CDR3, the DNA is TGTGCCAGCAGGCTTTACGGGGGACCTTTGAACACTGAAGCTTTCTTT.

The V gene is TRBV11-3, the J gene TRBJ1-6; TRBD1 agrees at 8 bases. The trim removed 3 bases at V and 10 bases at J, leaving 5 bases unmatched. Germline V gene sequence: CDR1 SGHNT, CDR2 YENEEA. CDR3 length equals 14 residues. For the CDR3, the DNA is TGTGCCAGCAGCTTCGGTACAGGGGGATCACCCCTCCACTTT. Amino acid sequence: CASSFGTGGSPLHF.

The CDR3: CASSREGPSRGTQYF. The CDR3, as DNA: TGCGCCAGCAGCCGGGAGGGGCCGAGCCGGGGGACGCAGTATTTT. This chain connects TRBV5-1 to TRBJ2-3, with 8 bases that match TRBD2. Trimming removed 4 bases from V and 9 bases from J; junction bases left unmatched: 13. Germline CDR1 is SGHRS and CDR2 is YFSETQ. The CDR3 consists of 15 residues.

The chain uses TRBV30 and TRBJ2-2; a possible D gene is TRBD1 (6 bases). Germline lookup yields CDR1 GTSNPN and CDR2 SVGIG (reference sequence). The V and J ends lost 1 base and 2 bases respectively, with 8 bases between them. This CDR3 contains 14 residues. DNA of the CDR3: TGTGCCTGGAGTGGGACAGTTAACACCGGGGAGCTGTTTTTT. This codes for CAWSGTVNTGELFF.

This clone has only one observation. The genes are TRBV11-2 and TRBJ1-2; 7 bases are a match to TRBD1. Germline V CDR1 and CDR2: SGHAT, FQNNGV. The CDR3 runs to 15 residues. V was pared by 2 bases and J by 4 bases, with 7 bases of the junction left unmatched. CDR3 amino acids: CASSLFRTGAYGYTF. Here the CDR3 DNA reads TGTGCCAGCAGCTTATTTCGTACAGGGGCCTATGGCTACACCTTC.

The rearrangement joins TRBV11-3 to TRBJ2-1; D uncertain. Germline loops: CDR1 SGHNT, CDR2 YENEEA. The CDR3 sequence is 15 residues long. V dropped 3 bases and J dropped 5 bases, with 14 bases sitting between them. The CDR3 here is CASSFYNNEDNEQFF. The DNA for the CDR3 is TGTGCCAGCAGCTTCTACAACAACGAGGACAATGAGCAGTTCTTC. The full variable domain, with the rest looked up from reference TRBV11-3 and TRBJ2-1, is EAGVVQSPRYKIIEKKQPVAFWCNPISGHNTLYWYLQNLGQGPELLIRYENEEAVDDSQLPKDRFSAERLKGVDSTLKIQPAELGDSAVYLCASSFYNNEDNEQFFGPGTRLTVL.

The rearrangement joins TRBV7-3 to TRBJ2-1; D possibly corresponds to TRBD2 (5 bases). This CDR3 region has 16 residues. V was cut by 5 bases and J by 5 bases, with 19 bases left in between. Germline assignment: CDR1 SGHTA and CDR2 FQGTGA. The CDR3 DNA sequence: TGTGCCAGCAGCCCCGCTGGTGGGAGCGGAAACAATGAGCAGTTCTTC. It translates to CASSPAGGSGNNEQFF.

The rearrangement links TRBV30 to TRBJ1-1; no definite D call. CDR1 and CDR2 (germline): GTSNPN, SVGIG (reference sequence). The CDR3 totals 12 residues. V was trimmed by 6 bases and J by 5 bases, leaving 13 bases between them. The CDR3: CACDGSGTEAFF. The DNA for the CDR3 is TGTGCCTGCGATGGCTCTGGTACTGAAGCTTTCTTT.

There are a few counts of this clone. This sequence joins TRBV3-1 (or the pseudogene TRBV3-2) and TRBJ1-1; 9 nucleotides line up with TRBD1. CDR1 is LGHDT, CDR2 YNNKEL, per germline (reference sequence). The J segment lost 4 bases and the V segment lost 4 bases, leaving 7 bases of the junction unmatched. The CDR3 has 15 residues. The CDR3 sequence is CASSPRTGAATEAFF. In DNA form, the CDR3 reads TGTGCCAGCAGCCCCCGGACAGGGGCGGCCACTGAAGCTTTCTTT.

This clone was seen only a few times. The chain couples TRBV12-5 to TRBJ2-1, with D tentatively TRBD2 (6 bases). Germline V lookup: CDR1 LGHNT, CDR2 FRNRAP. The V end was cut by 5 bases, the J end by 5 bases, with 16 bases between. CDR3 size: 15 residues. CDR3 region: CASGLSWDFNNEQFF. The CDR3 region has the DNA TGTGCTAGTGGTCTATCCTGGGACTTCAACAATGAGCAGTTCTTC.